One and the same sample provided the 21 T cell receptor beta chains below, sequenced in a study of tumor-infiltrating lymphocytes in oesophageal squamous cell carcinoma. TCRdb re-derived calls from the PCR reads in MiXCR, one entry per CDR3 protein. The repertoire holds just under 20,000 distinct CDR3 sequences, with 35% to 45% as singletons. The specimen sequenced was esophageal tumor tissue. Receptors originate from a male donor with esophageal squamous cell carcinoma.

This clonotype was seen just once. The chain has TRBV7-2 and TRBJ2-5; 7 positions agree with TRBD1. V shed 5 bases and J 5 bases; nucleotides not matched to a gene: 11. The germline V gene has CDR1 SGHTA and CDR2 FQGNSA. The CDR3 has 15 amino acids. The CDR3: CASSPQTGWGETQYF. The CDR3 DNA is TGTGCCAGCAGCCCACAGACAGGGTGGGGGGAGACCCAGTACTTC.

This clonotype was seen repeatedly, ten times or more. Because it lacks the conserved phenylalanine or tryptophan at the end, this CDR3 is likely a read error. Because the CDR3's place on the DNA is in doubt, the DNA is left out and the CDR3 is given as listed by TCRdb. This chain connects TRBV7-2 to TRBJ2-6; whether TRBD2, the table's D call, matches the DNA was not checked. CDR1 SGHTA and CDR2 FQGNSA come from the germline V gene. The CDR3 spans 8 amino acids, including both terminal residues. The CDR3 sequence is CASSLVRE.

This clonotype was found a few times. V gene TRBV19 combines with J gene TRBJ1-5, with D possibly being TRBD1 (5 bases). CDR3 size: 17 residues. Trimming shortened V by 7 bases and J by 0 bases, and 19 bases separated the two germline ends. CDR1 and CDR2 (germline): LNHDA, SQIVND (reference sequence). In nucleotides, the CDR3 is TGTGCCAGTAAAAACCCAACAGGATACGATAGCAATCAGCCCCAGCATTTT. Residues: CASKNPTGYDSNQPQHF.

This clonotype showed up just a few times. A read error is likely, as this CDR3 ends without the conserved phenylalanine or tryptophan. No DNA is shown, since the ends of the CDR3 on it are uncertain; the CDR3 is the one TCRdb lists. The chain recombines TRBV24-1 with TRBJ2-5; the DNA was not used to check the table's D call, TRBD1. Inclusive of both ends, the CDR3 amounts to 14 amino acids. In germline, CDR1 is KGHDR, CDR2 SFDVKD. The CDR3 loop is CATSKGLYGYTFGS.

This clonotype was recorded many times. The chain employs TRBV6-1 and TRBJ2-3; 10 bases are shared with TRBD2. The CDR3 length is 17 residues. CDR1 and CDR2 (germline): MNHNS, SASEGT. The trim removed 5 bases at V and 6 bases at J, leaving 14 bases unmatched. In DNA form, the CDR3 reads TGTGCCAGCAGTCAATGGAGCGGGAGGGCCTCCGTGGATACGCAGTATTTT. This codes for CASSQWSGRASVDTQYF.

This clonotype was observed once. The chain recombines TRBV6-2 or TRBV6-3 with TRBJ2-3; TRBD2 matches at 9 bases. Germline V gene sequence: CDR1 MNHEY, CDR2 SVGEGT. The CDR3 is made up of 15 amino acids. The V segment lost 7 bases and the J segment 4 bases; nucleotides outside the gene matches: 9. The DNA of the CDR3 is TGTGCCAGCACCAGAAGCGGGGGGCACGCAGATACGCAGTATTTT. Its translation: CASTRSGGHADTQYF.

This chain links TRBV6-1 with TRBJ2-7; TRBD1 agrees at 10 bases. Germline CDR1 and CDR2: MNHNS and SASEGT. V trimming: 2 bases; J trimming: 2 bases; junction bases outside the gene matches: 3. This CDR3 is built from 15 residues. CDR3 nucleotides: TGTGCCAGCAGTGAACCGGGACAGGGGACCTACGAGCAGTACTTC. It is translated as CASSEPGQGTYEQYF.

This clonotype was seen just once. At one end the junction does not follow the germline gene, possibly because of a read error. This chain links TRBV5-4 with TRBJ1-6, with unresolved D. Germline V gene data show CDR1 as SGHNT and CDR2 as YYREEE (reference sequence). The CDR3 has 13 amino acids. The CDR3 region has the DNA TGTTCCAGCAGCTTGGTCTCAGACTACGAGCAGTACTTT. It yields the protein CSSSLVSDYEQYF.

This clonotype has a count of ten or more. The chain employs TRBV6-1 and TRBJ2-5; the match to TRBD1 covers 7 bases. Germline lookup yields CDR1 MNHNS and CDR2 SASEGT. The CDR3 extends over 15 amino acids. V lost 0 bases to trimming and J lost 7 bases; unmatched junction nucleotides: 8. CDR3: CASSEALQGQPTQYF. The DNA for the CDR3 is TGTGCCAGCAGTGAAGCGCTTCAGGGACAGCCGACCCAGTACTTC.

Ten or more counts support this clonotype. CDR3 protein: CASSFGGQYGYTF. For the CDR3, the DNA is TGTGCCAGCAGCTTTGGAGGACAGTATGGCTACACCTTC. This chain connects TRBV5-6 to TRBJ1-2; D is possibly TRBD1 (6 bases). Trimming took 2 bases from V and 5 from J, leaving 10 bases between them. Germline CDR1 and CDR2: SGHDT and YYEEEE. CDR3 length: 13 amino acids. Using reference TRBV5-6 and TRBJ1-2 for the parts outside the CDR3, the full variable domain is DAGVTQSPTHLIKTRGQQVTLRCSPKSGHDTVSWYQQALGQGPQFIFQYYEEEERQRGNFPDRFSGHQFPNYSSELNVNALLLGDSALYLCASSFGGQYGYTFGSGTRLTVV.

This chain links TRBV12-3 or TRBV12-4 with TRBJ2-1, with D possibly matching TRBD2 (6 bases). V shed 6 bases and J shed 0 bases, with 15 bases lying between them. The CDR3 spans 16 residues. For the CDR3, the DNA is TGTGCCAGCAGACCCGCTAGCGTCAGCTCCTACAATGAGCAGTTCTTC. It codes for CASRPASVSSYNEQFF.

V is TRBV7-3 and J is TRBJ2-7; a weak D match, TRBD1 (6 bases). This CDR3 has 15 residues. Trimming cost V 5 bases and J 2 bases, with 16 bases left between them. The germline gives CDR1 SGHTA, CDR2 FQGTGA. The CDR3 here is CASSQGLGAPYEQYF. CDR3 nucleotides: TGTGCCAGCAGCCAGGGGTTGGGGGCACCCTACGAGCAGTACTTC.

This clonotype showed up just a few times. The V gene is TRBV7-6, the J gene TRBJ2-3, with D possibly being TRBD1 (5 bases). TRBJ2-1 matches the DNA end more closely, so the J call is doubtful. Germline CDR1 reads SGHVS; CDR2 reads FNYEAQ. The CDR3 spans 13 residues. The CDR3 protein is CASSRPPGRWQFF. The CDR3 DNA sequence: TGTGCCAGCAGCAGACCCCCAGGGCGGTGGCAGTTCTTC.

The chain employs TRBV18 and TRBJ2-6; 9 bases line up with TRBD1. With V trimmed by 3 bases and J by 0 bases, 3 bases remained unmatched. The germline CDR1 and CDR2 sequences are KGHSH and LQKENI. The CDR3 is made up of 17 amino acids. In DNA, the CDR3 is TGTGCCAGCTCACCTGGGACAGGGCTCTCTGGGGCCAACGTCCTGACTTTC. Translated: CASSPGTGLSGANVLTF. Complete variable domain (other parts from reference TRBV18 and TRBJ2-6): NAGVMQNPRHLVRRRGQEARLRCSPMKGHSHVYWYRQLPEEGLKFMVYLQKENIIDESGMPKERFSAEFPKEGPSILRIQQVVRGDSAAYFCASSPGTGLSGANVLTFGAGSRLTVL.

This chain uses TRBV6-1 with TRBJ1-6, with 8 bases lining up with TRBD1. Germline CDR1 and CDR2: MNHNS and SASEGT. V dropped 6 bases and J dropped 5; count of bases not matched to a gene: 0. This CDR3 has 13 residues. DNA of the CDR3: TGTGCCAGCAGGGACAGGGATAATTCACCCCTCCACTTT. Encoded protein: CASRDRDNSPLHF.

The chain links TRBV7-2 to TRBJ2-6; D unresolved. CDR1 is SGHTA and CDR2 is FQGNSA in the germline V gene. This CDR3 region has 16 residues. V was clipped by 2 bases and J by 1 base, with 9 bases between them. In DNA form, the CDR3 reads TGTGCCAGCAGCTTAAGTGTGGGATCTGGGGCCAACGTCCTGACTTTC. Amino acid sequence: CASSLSVGSGANVLTF.

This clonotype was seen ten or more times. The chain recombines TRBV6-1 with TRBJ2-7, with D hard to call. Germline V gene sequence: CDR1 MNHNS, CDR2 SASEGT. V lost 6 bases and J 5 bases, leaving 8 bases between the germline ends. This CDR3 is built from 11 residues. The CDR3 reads CASRQAHEQYF. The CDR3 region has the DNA TGTGCCAGCAGACAAGCCCACGAGCAGTACTTC.

In DNA form, the CDR3 reads TGTGCCAGCAGCTTCGGGACTACGTACCAAGAGACCCAGTACTTC. Encoded protein: CASSFGTTYQETQYF. The rearrangement joins TRBV7-8 to TRBJ2-5, with 7 bases aligning to TRBD2. After removal of 3 bases from V and 0 bases from J, the junction contained 4 bases not matched to a gene. The CDR3 sequence is 15 residues long. Germline CDR1 and CDR2: SGHVS and FQNEAQ.

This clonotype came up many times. CDR3 nucleotides: TGTGCCAGCAGCGTCACTAGCGGGGTTAACAATGAGCAGTTCTTC. It specifies CASSVTSGVNNEQFF. The chain has TRBV7-2 and TRBJ2-1; 10 bases align to TRBD2. This CDR3 is built from 15 residues. Germline-derived CDR1 and CDR2 are SGHTA and FQGNSA. Trimming cost V 5 bases and J 5 bases; bases outside gene matches: 6.

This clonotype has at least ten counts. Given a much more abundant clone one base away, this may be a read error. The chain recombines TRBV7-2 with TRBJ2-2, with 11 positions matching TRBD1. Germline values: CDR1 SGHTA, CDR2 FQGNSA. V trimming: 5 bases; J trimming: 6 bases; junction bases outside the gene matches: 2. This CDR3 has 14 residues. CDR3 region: CASSMGQGAGELFF. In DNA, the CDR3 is TGTGCCAGCAGCATGGGACAGGGGGCCGGGGAGCTGTTTTTT.

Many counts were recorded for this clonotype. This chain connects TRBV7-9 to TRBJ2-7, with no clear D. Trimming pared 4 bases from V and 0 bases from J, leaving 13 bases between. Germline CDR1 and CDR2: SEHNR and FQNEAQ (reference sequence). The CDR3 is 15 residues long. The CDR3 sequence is CASSSGSGGSYEQYF. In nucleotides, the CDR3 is TGTGCCAGCAGCTCGGGTTCAGGTGGCTCCTACGAGCAGTACTTC.